These 9 T cell receptor beta chains share one sample of origin, sequenced in a study of OX40 agonist ivuxolimab in advanced cancers. Here immunoSEQ multiplex PCR was the method, and the copy in TCRdb shows in-frame clones only, minus some. The sample comprises tens of thousands of clones, roughly nine tenths of which are singletons, and approximately 0.2% rests with the top ten. The sample here was CD4+ or CD8+ T cells sorted from blood, taken in a trial of the OX40 agonist ivuxolimab. All receptors derive from an adult with an advanced solid tumor such as melanoma, head and neck, liver or kidney cancer.

V and J are TRBV10-3 and TRBJ2-2; TRBD2 matches at 8 bases. The junction had 5 bases not matched to a gene; V was cut back by 6 bases and J by 2 bases. The CDR3 has 15 residues. Germline V lookup: CDR1 ENHRY, CDR2 SYGVKD. The CDR3 DNA sequence: TGTGCCATCAGCAAAGCGGGAGCCAACACCGGGGAGCTGTTTTTT. As protein: CAISKAGANTGELFF.

This chain joins TRBV5-1 and TRBJ2-2; 7 bases line up with TRBD2. The germline gives CDR1 SGHRS, CDR2 YFSETQ. This CDR3 comprises 16 residues. Unmatched junction bases numbered 8, after V lost 0 bases and J lost 6 bases. CDR3 in amino acids: CASSLGAGAFPGELFF. The CDR3 bases are TGCGCCAGCAGCTTGGGGGCGGGAGCGTTTCCCGGGGAGCTGTTTTTT.

V is TRBV10-3 and J is TRBJ2-7, with 11 bases fitting TRBD2. This CDR3 is 15 amino acids long. Germline V gene lookup returns CDR1 ENHRY and CDR2 SYGVKD. Germline trimming cut 4 bases from V and 3 bases from J; bases unmatched to any gene: 5. CDR3 sequence (DNA): TGTGCCATCAGTGGGGGTAGCGGGGGGGACTACGAGCAGTACTTC. It codes for CAISGGSGGDYEQYF.

This chain connects TRBV5-1 to TRBJ2-7; TRBD2 matches 11 bases. CDR1 SGHRS and CDR2 YFSETQ come from the germline V gene. V lost 3 bases and J lost 3; bases outside the gene matches: 5. The CDR3 runs to 15 residues. The CDR3 loop reads CASSSGTSGFYEQYF. CDR3 nucleotide sequence: TGCGCCAGCAGCTCCGGGACTAGCGGCTTCTACGAGCAGTACTTC.

V usage is TRBV5-8 and J usage is TRBJ1-1; D is unresolved. This CDR3 has 13 residues. CDR1 and CDR2 (germline): SGHTS, YDEGEE. V lost 2 bases, J lost 1 base, and 6 bases lay in between. CDR3 bases: TGTGCCAGCAGCTTCGACAAGAACACTGAAGCTTTCTTT. It is translated as CASSFDKNTEAFF. The full variable domain, with the rest looked up from reference TRBV5-8 and TRBJ1-1, is EAGVTQSPTHLIKTRGQQATLRCSPISGHTSVYWYQQALGLGLQFLLWYDEGEERNRGNFPPRFSGRQFPNYSSELNVNALELEDSALYLCASSFDKNTEAFFGQGTRLTVV.

The chain links TRBV5-1 to TRBJ2-7, with D possibly being TRBD2 (5 bases). Trimming removed 0 bases from V and 2 bases from J, with 18 bases in between. The CDR3 covers 17 residues. Germline V gene data show CDR1 as SGHRS and CDR2 as YFSETQ. The CDR3 DNA sequence: TGCGCCAGCAGCTTGGCCGTTTTGGGCGGGCACCCCTACGAGCAGTACTTC. Its translation: CASSLAVLGGHPYEQYF.

This chain connects TRBV27 to TRBJ1-1; D remains unclear. Per germline, CDR1 MNHEY and CDR2 SMNVEV (reference sequence). V shed 5 bases and J shed 0 bases, with 7 bases lying between them. This CDR3 region has 13 residues. CDR3 protein: CASSANMNTEAFF. As DNA, the CDR3 is TGTGCCAGCAGTGCCAATATGAACACTGAAGCTTTCTTT.

This chain connects TRBV7-9 to TRBJ1-3, with D perhaps TRBD1 (6 bases). CDR1 and CDR2 from the germline V gene are SEHNR and FQNEAQ (reference sequence). The CDR3 sequence is 15 residues long. V was trimmed by 4 bases and J by 2 bases, leaving 12 bases between them. CDR3 in amino acids: CASSSTGSAGNTIYF. DNA of the CDR3: TGTGCCAGCAGCTCTACAGGGTCGGCTGGAAACACCATATATTTT.

This chain connects TRBV19 to TRBJ2-5; perhaps TRBD2 as D (6 bases). The CDR3 length is 13 residues. CDR1 is LNHDA and CDR2 is SQIVND in the germline V gene (reference sequence). Trimming cost V 5 bases and J 5 bases, with 12 bases left between them. The CDR3 bases are TGTGCCAGTAGTCTCGGGAGCGGGGAGACCCAGTACTTC. Residues: CASSLGSGETQYF.